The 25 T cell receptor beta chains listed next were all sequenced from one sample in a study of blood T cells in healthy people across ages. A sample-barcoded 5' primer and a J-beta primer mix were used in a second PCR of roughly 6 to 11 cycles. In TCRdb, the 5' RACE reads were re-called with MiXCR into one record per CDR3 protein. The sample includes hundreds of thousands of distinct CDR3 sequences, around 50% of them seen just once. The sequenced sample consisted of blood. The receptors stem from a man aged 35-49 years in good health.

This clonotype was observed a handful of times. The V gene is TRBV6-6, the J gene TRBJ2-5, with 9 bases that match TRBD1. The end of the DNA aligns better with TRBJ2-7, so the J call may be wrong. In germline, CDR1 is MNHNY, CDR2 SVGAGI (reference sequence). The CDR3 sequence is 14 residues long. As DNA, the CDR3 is TGTGCCAGCAGGTCCCGGGACAGGGACTACGAGCAGTACTTC. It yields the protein CASRSRDRDYEQYF.

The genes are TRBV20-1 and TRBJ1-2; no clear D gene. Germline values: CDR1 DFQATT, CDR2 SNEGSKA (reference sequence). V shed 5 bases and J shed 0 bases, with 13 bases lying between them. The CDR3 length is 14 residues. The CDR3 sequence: CSALTPGTNYGYTF. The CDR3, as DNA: TGCAGTGCTCTGACCCCCGGGACTAACTATGGCTACACCTTC.

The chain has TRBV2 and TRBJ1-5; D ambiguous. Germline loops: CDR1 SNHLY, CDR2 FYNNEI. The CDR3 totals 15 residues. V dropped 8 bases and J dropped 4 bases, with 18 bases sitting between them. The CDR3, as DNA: TGTGCCAGCCGTAGAGGGCAGCAGCTGAATCAGCCCCAGCATTTT. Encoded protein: CASRRGQQLNQPQHF.

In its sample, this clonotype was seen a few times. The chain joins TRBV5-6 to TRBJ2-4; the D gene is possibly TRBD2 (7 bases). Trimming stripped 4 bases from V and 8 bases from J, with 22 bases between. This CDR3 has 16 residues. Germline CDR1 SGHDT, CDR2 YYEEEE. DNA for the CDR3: TGTGCCAGCAGCCTCCTGGGGGAGGGGGGAGTAGACATTCAGTACTTC. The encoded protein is CASSLLGEGGVDIQYF.

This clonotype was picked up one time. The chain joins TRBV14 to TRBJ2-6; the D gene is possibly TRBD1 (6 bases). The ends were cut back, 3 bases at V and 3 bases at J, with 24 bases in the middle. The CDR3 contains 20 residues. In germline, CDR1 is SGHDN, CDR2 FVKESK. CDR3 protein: CASSQGKLRDTSLGANVLTF. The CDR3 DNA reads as TGTGCCAGCAGCCAGGGGAAGCTCCGGGACACCTCGCTTGGGGCCAACGTCCTGACTTTC.

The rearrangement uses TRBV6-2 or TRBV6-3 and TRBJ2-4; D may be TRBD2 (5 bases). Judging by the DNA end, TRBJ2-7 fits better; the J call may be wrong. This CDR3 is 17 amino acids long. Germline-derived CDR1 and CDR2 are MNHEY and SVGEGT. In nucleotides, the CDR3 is TGTGCCAGCAGTCTCCTTAGCAGCGTACTAGGGCCCTACGAGCAGTACTTC. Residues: CASSLLSSVLGPYEQYF.

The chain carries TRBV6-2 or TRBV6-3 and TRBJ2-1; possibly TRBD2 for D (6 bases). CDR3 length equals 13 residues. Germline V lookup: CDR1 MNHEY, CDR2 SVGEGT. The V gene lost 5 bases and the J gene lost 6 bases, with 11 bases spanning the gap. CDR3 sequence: CASSQRDSNEQFF. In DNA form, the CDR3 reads TGTGCCAGCAGTCAAAGGGACTCCAATGAGCAGTTCTTC.

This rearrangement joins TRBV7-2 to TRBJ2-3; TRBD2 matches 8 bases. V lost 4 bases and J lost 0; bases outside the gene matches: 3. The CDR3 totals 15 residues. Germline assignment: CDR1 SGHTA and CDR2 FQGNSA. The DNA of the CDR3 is TGTGCCAGCAGCTATCAGCGGGAGAGCACAGATACGCAGTATTTT. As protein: CASSYQRESTDTQYF. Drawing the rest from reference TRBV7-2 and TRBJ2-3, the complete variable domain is GAGVSQSPSNKVTEKGKDVELRCDPISGHTALYWYRQSLGQGLEFLIYFQGNSAPDKSGLPSDRFSAERTGGSVSTLTIQRTQQEDSAVYLCASSYQRESTDTQYFGPGTRLTVL.

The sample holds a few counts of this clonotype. CDR3 bases: TGTGCCAGCAGTTTAGCGCAGGGGGACAATTCACCCCTCCACTTT. The encoded protein is CASSLAQGDNSPLHF. This chain links TRBV12-3 or TRBV12-4 with TRBJ1-6, with 7 nucleotides matching TRBD1. The J segment lost 7 bases and the V segment lost 0 bases, leaving 3 bases of the junction unmatched. The CDR3 loop spans 15 amino acids.

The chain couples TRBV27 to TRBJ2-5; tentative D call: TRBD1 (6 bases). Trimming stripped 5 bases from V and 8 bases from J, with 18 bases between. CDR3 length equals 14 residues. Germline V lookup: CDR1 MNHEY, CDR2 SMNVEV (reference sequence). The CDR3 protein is CASSVPMGAETQYF. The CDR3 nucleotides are TGTGCCAGCAGTGTCCCTATGGGGGCAGAAACCCAGTACTTC.

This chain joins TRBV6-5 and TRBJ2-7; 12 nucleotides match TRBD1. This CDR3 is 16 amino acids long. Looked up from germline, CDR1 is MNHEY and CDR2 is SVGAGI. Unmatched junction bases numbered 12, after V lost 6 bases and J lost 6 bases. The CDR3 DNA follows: TGTGCCAGCAGCCCACGACCCGGGACAGGGGGCTTCGAGCAGTACTTC. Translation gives CASSPRPGTGGFEQYF.

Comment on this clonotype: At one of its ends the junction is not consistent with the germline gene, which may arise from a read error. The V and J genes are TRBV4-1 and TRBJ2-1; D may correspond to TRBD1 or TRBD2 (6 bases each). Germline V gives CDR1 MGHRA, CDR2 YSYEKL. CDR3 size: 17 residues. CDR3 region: CASSSYQGGISYNEQFF. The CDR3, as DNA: TGTGCCAGCAGCTCCTACCAAGGGGGGATCTCCTACAATGAGCAGTTTTTC.

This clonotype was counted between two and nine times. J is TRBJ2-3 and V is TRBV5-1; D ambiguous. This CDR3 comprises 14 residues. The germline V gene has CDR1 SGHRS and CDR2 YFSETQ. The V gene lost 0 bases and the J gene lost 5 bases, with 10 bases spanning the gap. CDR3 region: CASSLDSVLDTQYF. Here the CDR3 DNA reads TGCGCCAGCAGCTTGGACTCTGTGTTAGATACGCAGTATTTT.

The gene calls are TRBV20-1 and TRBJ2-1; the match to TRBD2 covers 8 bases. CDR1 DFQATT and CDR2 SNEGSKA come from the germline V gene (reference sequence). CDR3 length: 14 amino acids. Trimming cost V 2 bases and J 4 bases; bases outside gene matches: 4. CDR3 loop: CSARSGGGYNEQFF. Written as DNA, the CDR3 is TGCAGTGCTAGAAGCGGGGGCGGGTACAATGAGCAGTTCTTC.

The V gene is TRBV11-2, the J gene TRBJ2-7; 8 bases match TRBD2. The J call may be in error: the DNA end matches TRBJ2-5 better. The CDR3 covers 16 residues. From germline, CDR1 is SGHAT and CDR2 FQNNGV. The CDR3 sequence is CASSRNRFGGVETQYF. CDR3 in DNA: TGTGCCAGCAGCCGAAATCGGTTCGGGGGGGTCGAGACCCAGTACTTC.

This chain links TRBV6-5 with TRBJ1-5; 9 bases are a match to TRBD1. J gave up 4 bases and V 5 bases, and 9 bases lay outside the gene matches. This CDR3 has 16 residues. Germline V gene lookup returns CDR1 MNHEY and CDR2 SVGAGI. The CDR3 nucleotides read TGTGCCAGCAGTCGCCGAAGGGACAGGGAAAATCAGCCCCAGCATTTT. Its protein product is CASSRRRDRENQPQHF.

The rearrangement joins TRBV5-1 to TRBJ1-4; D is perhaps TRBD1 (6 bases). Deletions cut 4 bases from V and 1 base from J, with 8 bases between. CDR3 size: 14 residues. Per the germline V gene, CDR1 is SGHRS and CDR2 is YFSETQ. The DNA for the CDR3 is TGCGCCAGCAGCCGGACAGAAACTAATGAAAAACTGTTTTTT. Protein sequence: CASSRTETNEKLFF.

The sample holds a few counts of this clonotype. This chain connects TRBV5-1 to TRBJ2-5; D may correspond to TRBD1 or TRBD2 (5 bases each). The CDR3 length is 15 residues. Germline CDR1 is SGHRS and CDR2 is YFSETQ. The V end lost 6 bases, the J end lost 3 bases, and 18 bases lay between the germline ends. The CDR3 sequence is CASTSQPGQKETQYF. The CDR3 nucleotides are TGCGCCAGCACCTCCCAACCGGGGCAGAAAGAGACCCAGTACTTC.

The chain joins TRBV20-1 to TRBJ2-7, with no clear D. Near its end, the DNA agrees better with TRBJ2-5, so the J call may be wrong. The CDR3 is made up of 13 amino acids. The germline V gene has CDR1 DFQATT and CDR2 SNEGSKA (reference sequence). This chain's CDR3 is CSARDTLSGTQYF. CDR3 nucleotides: TGCAGTGCTAGAGATACACTCTCGGGGACCCAGTACTTC.

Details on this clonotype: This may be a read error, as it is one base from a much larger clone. In DNA, the CDR3 is TGTGTCAGCAGCTTAGGGGGTCGAGAGACCCAGTACTTC. Translating gives CVSSLGGRETQYF. This chain links TRBV7-2 with TRBJ2-5; perhaps TRBD1 as D (6 bases). The CDR3 consists of 13 residues. Looked up from germline, CDR1 is SGHTA and CDR2 is FQGNSA.

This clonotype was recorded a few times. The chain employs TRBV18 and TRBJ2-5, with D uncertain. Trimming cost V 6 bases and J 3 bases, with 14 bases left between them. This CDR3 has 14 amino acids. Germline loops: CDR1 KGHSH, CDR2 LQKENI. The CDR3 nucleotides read TGTGCCAGCTCCCGCAGACGCGGAGAAGAGACCCAGTACTTC. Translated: CASSRRRGEETQYF. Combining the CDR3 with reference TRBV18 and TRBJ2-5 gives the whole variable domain NAGVMQNPRHLVRRRGQEARLRCSPMKGHSHVYWYRQLPEEGLKFMVYLQKENIIDESGMPKERFSAEFPKEGPSILRIQQVVRGDSAAYFCASSRRRGEETQYFGPGTRLLVL.

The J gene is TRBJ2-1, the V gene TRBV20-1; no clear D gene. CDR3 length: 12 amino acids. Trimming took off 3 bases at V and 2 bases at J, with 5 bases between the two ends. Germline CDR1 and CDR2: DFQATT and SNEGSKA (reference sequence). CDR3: CSASSTYNEQFF. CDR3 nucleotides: TGCAGTGCTAGTAGTACCTACAATGAGCAGTTCTTC.

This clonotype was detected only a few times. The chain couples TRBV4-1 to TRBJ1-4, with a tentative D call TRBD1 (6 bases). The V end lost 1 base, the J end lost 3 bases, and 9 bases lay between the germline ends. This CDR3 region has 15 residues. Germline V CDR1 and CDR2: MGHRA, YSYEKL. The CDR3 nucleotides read TGCGCCAGCAGCCAAGTTGCAGGGGCTAATGAAAAACTGTTTTTT. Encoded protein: CASSQVAGANEKLFF.

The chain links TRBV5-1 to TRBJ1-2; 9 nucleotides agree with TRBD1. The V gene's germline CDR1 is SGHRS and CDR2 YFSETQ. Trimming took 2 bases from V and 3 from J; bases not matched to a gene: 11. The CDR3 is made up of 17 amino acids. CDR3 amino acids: CASSFEPGQGFDYGYTF. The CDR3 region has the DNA TGCGCCAGCAGCTTCGAGCCGGGACAGGGTTTCGACTATGGCTACACCTTC.

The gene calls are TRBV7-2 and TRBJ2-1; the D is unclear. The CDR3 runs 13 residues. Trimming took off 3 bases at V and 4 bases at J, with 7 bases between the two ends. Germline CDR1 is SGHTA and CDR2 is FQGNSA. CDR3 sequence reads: CASSFYPYNEQFF. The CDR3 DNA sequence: TGTGCCAGCAGCTTCTACCCTTACAATGAGCAGTTCTTC.